These 29 T cell receptor beta chains share one sample of origin, sequenced in a study of blood T cell repertoires in COVID-19. Profiling relied on immunoSEQ multiplex PCR, and the TCRdb table lists in-frame clones only, not all of them. The data hold about 500,000 clones, with around 90% observed a single time. The specimen sequenced was peripheral blood. These receptors all come from a woman aged 50 to 65 with COVID-19, enrolled during active disease.

The chain couples TRBV7-6 to TRBJ1-2, with TRBD1 identical over 9 bases. Germline V gene sequence: CDR1 SGHVS, CDR2 FNYEAQ. The CDR3 loop spans 15 amino acids. V lost 5 bases to trimming and J lost 3 bases; unmatched junction nucleotides: 7. The chain's CDR3 is CASSPSQGADYGYTF. The CDR3 nucleotides read TGTGCCAGCAGCCCCTCACAGGGGGCAGACTATGGCTACACCTTC.

The chain combines TRBV9 with TRBJ1-1, with TRBD1 as a possible D gene (5 bases). CDR3 length: 14 amino acids. V was shortened by 0 bases and J by 2 bases, with 8 bases between the two germline ends. Germline CDR1 is SGDLS and CDR2 is YYNGEE. CDR3 in DNA: TGTGCCAGCAGCGTAGATCAGGGCAACACTGAAGCTTTCTTT. This gives the protein CASSVDQGNTEAFF.

This sequence joins TRBV7-9 and TRBJ2-1; 11 bases agree with TRBD2. This CDR3 comprises 18 residues. CDR1 and CDR2 from the germline V gene are SEHNR and FQNEAQ (reference sequence). Trimming took 5 bases from V and 0 from J; bases not matched to a gene: 9. Here the CDR3 DNA reads TGTGCCAGCAGCCCCCCTACTAGCGGGGGTAGCTCCTACAATGAGCAGTTCTTC. This encodes CASSPPTSGGSSYNEQFF.

The J gene is TRBJ2-3, the V gene TRBV6-2 or TRBV6-3; TRBD1 is a possible D gene (6 bases). The V and J ends lost 4 bases and 2 bases respectively, with 16 bases between them. The V gene's germline CDR1 is MNHEY and CDR2 SVGEGT. The CDR3 runs 16 residues. CDR3 amino acids: CASSFHSWTATDTQYF. The CDR3 nucleotides read TGTGCCAGCAGTTTCCACTCTTGGACAGCCACAGATACGCAGTATTTT.

The rearrangement joins TRBV4-2 to TRBJ2-2; 11 positions match TRBD2. Trimming took 0 bases from V and 2 from J; bases not matched to a gene: 5. The CDR3 consists of 18 residues. Per the germline V gene, CDR1 is LGHNA and CDR2 is YNFKEQ. The CDR3 bases are TGTGCCAGCAGCCAAGAAATTAGCGGGGGGGTTAACACCGGGGAGCTGTTTTTT. Protein sequence: CASSQEISGGVNTGELFF.

The chain uses TRBV9 and TRBJ2-1; 12 bases are shared with TRBD2. V gave up 4 bases and J gave up 6 bases; unmatched junction bases: 8. The CDR3 extends over 16 amino acids. Germline CDR1 SGDLS, CDR2 YYNGEE. CDR3 bases: TGTGCCAGCAGCACCCGACTAGCGGGGGCATTCAATGAGCAGTTCTTC. It codes for CASSTRLAGAFNEQFF.

This chain joins TRBV12-3 or TRBV12-4 and TRBJ2-2, with D perhaps TRBD1 (5 bases). Deletions cut 7 bases from V and 7 bases from J, with 13 bases between. CDR3 length: 13 residues. This chain's CDR3 is CASTIARGGELFF. The CDR3 DNA follows: TGTGCCAGCACCATCGCAAGGGGCGGGGAGCTGTTTTTT.

The chain couples TRBV29-1 to TRBJ1-1; a possible D gene is TRBD1 (5 bases). The germline V and J ends were trimmed by 4 bases and 3 bases, with 9 bases remaining between them. This CDR3 is built from 12 residues. From germline, CDR1 is SQVTM and CDR2 ANQGSEA. The DNA for the CDR3 is TGCAGCGTTGGTGTAGGGGACACTGAAGCTTTCTTT. This encodes CSVGVGDTEAFF.

This chain joins TRBV18 and TRBJ2-3, with D maybe TRBD2 (6 bases). The V end lost 4 bases, the J end lost 1 base, and 15 bases lay between the germline ends. CDR3 length: 16 amino acids. Germline loops: CDR1 KGHSH, CDR2 LQKENI. CDR3 amino acids: CASSLGTPEGTDTQYF. The DNA for the CDR3 is TGTGCCAGCTCACTAGGGACTCCCGAGGGCACAGATACGCAGTATTTT.

This clone was seen once. The chain couples TRBV30 to TRBJ2-5; D is ambiguous. The CDR3 is made up of 14 amino acids. V lost 2 bases, J lost 4 bases, and 14 bases lay in between. CDR1 GTSNPN and CDR2 SVGIG come from the germline V gene (reference sequence). CDR3 nucleotides: TGTGCCTGGAGTATCGGAGTAGCAACAGAGACCCAGTACTTC. Translated, it gives CAWSIGVATETQYF.

The chain carries TRBV21-1 and TRBJ1-6; the table calls TRBD1, which could not be checked here. TRBV21-1 is a known pseudogene. The CDR3 extends over 14 amino acids. The CDR3 loop reads CASRLQGINSPLHF. The CDR3 DNA is TGTGCCAGCAGGCTCCAGGGGATTAATTCACCCCTCCACTTT.

This CDR3 reads CASSVRGQTGELFF. The CDR3 coding sequence is TGTGCCAGCAGCGTACGGGGTCAGACCGGGGAGCTGTTTTTT. This chain links TRBV9 with TRBJ2-2, with D possibly TRBD2 on 5 matching bases. The CDR3 runs to 14 residues. Trimming pared 1 base from V and 5 bases from J, leaving 9 bases between. CDR1 SGDLS and CDR2 YYNGEE come from the germline V gene. The entire variable domain, with the rest obtained from reference TRBV9 and TRBJ2-2, is as follows: DSGVTQTPKHLITATGQRVTLRCSPRSGDLSVYWYQQSLDQGLQFLIQYYNGEERAKGNILERFSAQQFPDLHSELNLSSLELGDSALYFCASSVRGQTGELFFGEGSRLTVL.

This chain uses TRBV4-2 with TRBJ2-3; 13 bases fit TRBD2. After removal of 0 bases from V and 2 bases from J, the junction contained 11 bases not matched to a gene. In germline, CDR1 is LGHNA, CDR2 YNFKEQ. This CDR3 has 20 amino acids. Written as DNA, the CDR3 is TGTGCCAGCAGCCAAGATCTACTAGCGGGGGGGCTGAGCGTCACAGATACGCAGTATTTT. The encoded protein is CASSQDLLAGGLSVTDTQYF.

The rearrangement joins TRBV5-1 to TRBJ2-2, with 8 positions matching TRBD1. The CDR3 totals 16 residues. Trimming removed 4 bases from V and 3 bases from J; junction bases left unmatched: 8. CDR1 is SGHRS and CDR2 is YFSETQ in the germline V gene. In DNA, the CDR3 is TGCGCCAGCAGCGCAAAACAGGGGGTTTACACCGGGGAGCTGTTTTTT. Its protein product is CASSAKQGVYTGELFF.

V is TRBV2 and J is TRBJ1-5; D not resolved. The V end was cut by 3 bases, the J end by 4 bases, with 13 bases between. The CDR3 is 15 residues long. The germline V gene has CDR1 SNHLY and CDR2 FYNNEI. CDR3 residues: CASSEGQSPNQPQHF. The DNA for the CDR3 is TGTGCCAGCAGTGAGGGCCAGTCCCCAAATCAGCCCCAGCATTTT.

The CDR3 coding sequence is TGTGCCAGCAGCGTAGCCCTGACAGGGGCGAACTATGGCTACACCTTC. Protein: CASSVALTGANYGYTF. The chain has TRBV9 and TRBJ1-2; 8 bases fit TRBD1. Looked up from germline, CDR1 is SGDLS and CDR2 is YYNGEE. This CDR3 is built from 16 residues. V was pared by 0 bases and J by 2 bases, with 6 bases of the junction left unmatched.

The chain is built from TRBV10-3 and TRBJ2-1; 12 nucleotides align to TRBD2. Germline CDR1 ENHRY, CDR2 SYGVKD. The length of the CDR3 is 17 residues. V lost 6 bases, J lost 6 bases, and 12 bases stayed unmatched. The CDR3 loop is CAISPEASGGALNEQFF. In DNA, the CDR3 is TGTGCCATCAGCCCGGAGGCTAGCGGGGGGGCCCTCAATGAGCAGTTCTTC.

The V call is TRBV28, the J call TRBJ1-1, with 7 bases fitting TRBD1. Germline V gene lookup returns CDR1 MDHEN and CDR2 SYDVKM. This CDR3 comprises 14 residues. Losses at the gene ends were 5 bases for V and 2 bases for J; bases not matched to a gene: 5. The CDR3 region has the DNA TGTGCCAGCAGTCTAACAGGGGCAAACACTGAAGCTTTCTTT. Encoded protein: CASSLTGANTEAFF.

This chain links TRBV19 with TRBJ2-1, with TRBD2 identical over 9 bases. The germline CDR1 and CDR2 sequences are LNHDA and SQIVND (reference sequence). The CDR3 extends over 13 amino acids. With 6 bases clipped from V and 10 bases from J, the junction kept 7 bases outside the gene matches. DNA of the CDR3: TGTGCCAGTAGGGAGCGGGGGGCTGGGGAGCAGTTCTTC. It translates to CASRERGAGEQFF. Full variable domain (remainder filled in from reference TRBV19 and TRBJ2-1): DGGITQSPKYLFRKEGQNVTLSCEQNLNHDAMYWYRQDPGQGLRLIYYSQIVNDFQKGDIAEGYSVSREKKESFPLTVTSAQKNPTAFYLCASRERGAGEQFFGPGTRLTVL.

The V gene is TRBV5-1, the J gene TRBJ1-1; TRBD1 aligns across 9 bases. CDR3 length: 13 amino acids. Germline CDR1 and CDR2: SGHRS and YFSETQ. The J segment lost 6 bases and the V segment lost 5 bases, leaving 5 bases of the junction unmatched. The CDR3 reads CASRGQGKAEAFF. The DNA for the CDR3 is TGCGCCAGCAGGGGACAGGGAAAAGCTGAAGCTTTCTTT.

This chain connects TRBV2 to TRBJ1-1; D gene uncertain. The V gene lost 6 bases and the J gene lost 2 bases, with 10 bases spanning the gap. The CDR3 is made up of 13 amino acids. Germline lookup yields CDR1 SNHLY and CDR2 FYNNEI. The CDR3 reads CASRVTQNTEAFF. CDR3 DNA sequence: TGTGCCAGCAGGGTTACTCAAAACACTGAAGCTTTCTTT.

The chain is built from TRBV3-1 (or the pseudogene TRBV3-2) and TRBJ2-1; 11 nucleotides match TRBD1. The germline V gene encodes CDR1 LGHDT and CDR2 YNNKEL (reference sequence). This CDR3 comprises 14 residues. After removal of 4 bases from V and 7 bases from J, the junction contained 3 bases not matched to a gene. The CDR3 region is CASSPRDRGNEQFF. The CDR3 nucleotides read TGTGCCAGCAGCCCGCGGGACAGGGGGAATGAGCAGTTCTTC.

This clone has a single count. V is TRBV6-5 and J is TRBJ1-3; D remains unclear. Germline V gene lookup returns CDR1 MNHEY and CDR2 SVGAGI. The CDR3 has 16 amino acids. V was pared by 0 bases and J by 2 bases, with 11 bases between. The CDR3 DNA is TGTGCCAGCAGTTACTCGGGCCTTAGGCCTGGAAACACCATATATTTT. Residues: CASSYSGLRPGNTIYF.

This rearrangement joins TRBV6-5 to TRBJ1-1; no clear D. The ends were cut back, 5 bases at V and 1 base at J, with 14 bases in the middle. In germline, CDR1 is MNHEY, CDR2 SVGAGI. The CDR3 totals 15 residues. CDR3 coding DNA: TGTGCCAGCAGTCGGTCGGTTCGGGGGAACACTGAAGCTTTCTTT. Its protein is CASSRSVRGNTEAFF.

This clone has more than one count but fewer than ten. This sequence joins TRBV7-9 and TRBJ1-6, with 9 bases aligning to TRBD1. Germline CDR1 SEHNR, CDR2 FQNEAQ (reference sequence). The J segment lost 7 bases and the V segment lost 2 bases, leaving 6 bases of the junction unmatched. The CDR3 spans 16 residues. The DNA for the CDR3 is TGTGCCAGCAGCTTAAAAGGACAGGGGTGGAATTCACCCCTCCACTTT. Protein sequence: CASSLKGQGWNSPLHF. Full variable domain (remainder filled in from reference TRBV7-9 and TRBJ1-6): DTGVSQNPRHKITKRGQNVTFRCDPISEHNRLYWYRQTLGQGPEFLTYFQNEAQLEKSRLLSDRFSAERPKGSFSTLEIQRTEQGDSAMYLCASSLKGQGWNSPLHFGNGTRLTVT.

The chain links TRBV6-2 or TRBV6-3 to TRBJ1-1, with D maybe TRBD1 (5 bases). CDR3 length: 13 residues. Germline CDR1 MNHEY, CDR2 SVGEGT. V dropped 5 bases and J dropped 3 bases, with 10 bases sitting between them. CDR3 loop: CASSPGLYTEAFF. CDR3 nucleotides: TGTGCCAGCAGTCCGGGACTGTACACTGAAGCTTTCTTT.

This chain uses TRBV30 with TRBJ1-1; 8 nucleotides line up with TRBD1. CDR3 length: 14 residues. The V gene end was trimmed by 2 bases and the J gene end by 0 bases; junction bases not matched to a gene: 2. The germline gives CDR1 GTSNPN, CDR2 SVGIG (reference sequence). CDR3 amino acids: CAWSPGGLNTEAFF. The CDR3 DNA follows: TGTGCCTGGAGTCCAGGGGGCCTGAACACTGAAGCTTTCTTT.

This clone was recorded once. This sequence joins TRBV27 and TRBJ1-2; TRBD1 is a possible D gene (5 bases). With 5 bases removed from V and 5 bases from J, the gap between germline ends came to 18 bases. The CDR3 spans 15 residues. Germline lookup yields CDR1 MNHEY and CDR2 SMNVEV (reference sequence). This chain's CDR3 is CASSPSAAGRYGYTF. The DNA of the CDR3 is TGTGCCAGCAGTCCAAGCGCGGCAGGGCGTTATGGCTACACCTTC.

The V call is TRBV5-1, the J call TRBJ1-3; D unclear. The CDR3 has 17 amino acids. Trimming removed 5 bases at V and 4 bases at J, with 22 bases between. Germline V lookup: CDR1 SGHRS, CDR2 YFSETQ. Written as DNA, the CDR3 is TGCGCCAGCAGGGAAGAGGGTCCCACGGTGGAGGGAAACACCATATATTTT. Its translation is CASREEGPTVEGNTIYF.